These 15 T cell receptor beta chains were all obtained from the same sample, sequenced in a study of beta chain features in type 1 diabetes. Study-wide points: Shortening that was moderate but significant affected the TCRB CDR3s of Type 1 diabetes patients in all four CD4+ subsets.

Expressed TCRB transcripts were sequenced after all isolated RNA was converted to cDNA. Sequenced by immunoSEQ multiplex PCR; TCRdb stores in-frame clones only, minus some. The sample has around 41,000 clones, roughly 70% seen once. Their antigen targets remain unknown. The sequenced sample consisted of Tregs from blood. The receptor source for this set is a man aged 25-40 years with type 1 diabetes. Some clones in this sample may be carry-over from other donors' samples.

The chain combines TRBV7-2 with TRBJ1-1; D gene unclear. CDR3 size: 13 residues. Trimming took 1 base from V and 1 from J, leaving 4 bases between them. Germline V gene sequence: CDR1 SGHTA, CDR2 FQGNSA. DNA of the CDR3: TGTGCCAGCAGCTTAGGACAGAACACTGAAGCTTTCTTT. Protein sequence: CASSLGQNTEAFF.

V and J are TRBV18 and TRBJ2-7; the match to TRBD1 covers 8 bases. J lost 6 bases, V lost 4 bases, and 5 bases had no gene match. The CDR3 is 13 amino acids. Germline CDR1 KGHSH, CDR2 LQKENI. The CDR3 bases are TGTGCCAGCTCACTAATTGGACAGGGCGAGCAGTACTTC. Protein product: CASSLIGQGEQYF.

This sequence joins TRBV18 and TRBJ2-7; a possible D gene is TRBD2 (5 bases). The germline CDR1 and CDR2 sequences are KGHSH and LQKENI. V was shortened by 0 bases and J by 3 bases, with 12 bases between the two germline ends. CDR3 length equals 15 residues. CDR3 region: CASSPPGERHYEQYF. In DNA, the CDR3 is TGTGCCAGCTCACCACCGGGAGAGAGGCACTACGAGCAGTACTTC.

The chain is built from TRBV7-3 and TRBJ2-3; D is perhaps TRBD2 (6 bases). This CDR3 region has 14 residues. Trimming shortened V by 5 bases and J by 0 bases, and 9 bases separated the two germline ends. Germline CDR1 is SGHTA and CDR2 is FQGTGA. The CDR3 DNA reads TGTGCCAGCAGCCCCGGGACTAGCACAGATACGCAGTATTTT. It codes for CASSPGTSTDTQYF.

The rearrangement uses TRBV28 and TRBJ2-3, with 7 bases lining up with TRBD1. The germline V gene encodes CDR1 MDHEN and CDR2 SYDVKM. The CDR3 has 12 amino acids. Unmatched junction bases numbered 4, after V lost 9 bases and J lost 4 bases. The CDR3, as DNA: TGTGCCAGTCAAGGACAGGCAGATACGCAGTATTTT. Its protein product is CASQGQADTQYF.

The chain links TRBV2 to TRBJ2-1; tentative D call: TRBD2 (5 bases). Germline V gene sequence: CDR1 SNHLY, CDR2 FYNNEI. The V end lost 7 bases, the J end lost 1 base, and 11 bases lay between the germline ends. The CDR3 length is 14 residues. The CDR3 spells CASKWGESYNEQFF. The CDR3 nucleotides read TGTGCCAGCAAATGGGGAGAATCCTACAATGAGCAGTTCTTC.

For this clone: Distinct nucleotide sequences in the sample also encode this CDR3. The chain combines TRBV4-3 with TRBJ1-2; perhaps TRBD1 as D (6 bases). Deletions cut 1 base from V and 8 bases from J, with 20 bases between. The CDR3 runs to 16 residues. Germline lookup yields CDR1 LGHNA and CDR2 YSLEER. DNA of the CDR3: TGCGCCAGCAGCCAAGGCTACACCACAGGGTCGTGGGGCTACACCTTC. This gives the protein CASSQGYTTGSWGYTF.

This chain connects TRBV9 to TRBJ2-5; TRBD1 is a possible D gene (7 bases). Germline loops: CDR1 SGDLS, CDR2 YYNGEE. This CDR3 region has 15 residues. Between the trimmed V and J ends, which lost 0 bases and 5 bases, there was a span of 14 bases. CDR3: CASSVGARGDETQYF. The CDR3 DNA reads as TGTGCCAGCAGCGTAGGGGCCAGGGGGGACGAGACCCAGTACTTC.

The chain recombines TRBV27 with TRBJ1-5; 7 nucleotides line up with TRBD1. The junction had 7 bases not matched to a gene; V was cut back by 5 bases and J by 9 bases. CDR1 is MNHEY and CDR2 is SMNVEV in the germline V gene (reference sequence). The CDR3 length is 13 residues. The CDR3 is CASSRTGFPPQHF. CDR3 nucleotide sequence: TGTGCCAGCAGTAGGACAGGTTTCCCGCCCCAGCATTTT.

The chain has TRBV7-9 and TRBJ1-6; D unresolved. CDR1 SEHNR and CDR2 FQNEAQ come from the germline V gene (reference sequence). V was trimmed by 1 base and J by 8 bases, leaving 12 bases between them. The CDR3 extends over 15 amino acids. CDR3 sequence (DNA): TGTGCCAGCAGCTTAGGGTCAGGAATGGATTCACCCCTCCACTTT. Protein: CASSLGSGMDSPLHF.

To note about this clone: The identical CDR3 is also encoded by other nucleotide sequences in the sample. V gene TRBV7-2 combines with J gene TRBJ2-5; D gene ambiguous. CDR3 length: 13 amino acids. V was clipped by 5 bases and J by 1 base, with 8 bases between them. The germline gives CDR1 SGHTA, CDR2 FQGNSA. The CDR3 region has the DNA TGTGCCAGCAGCCGAAGAGGCCAAGAGACCCAGTACTTC. It is translated as CASSRRGQETQYF.

The chain recombines TRBV7-9 with TRBJ2-7; D possibly corresponds to TRBD1 (5 bases). V was clipped by 5 bases and J by 2 bases, with 16 bases between them. The CDR3 is made up of 15 amino acids. Germline V gene lookup returns CDR1 SEHNR and CDR2 FQNEAQ (reference sequence). CDR3 loop: CASSLSRAGAYEQYF. CDR3 bases: TGTGCCAGCAGCCTTAGCAGGGCAGGTGCCTACGAGCAGTACTTC.

This chain connects TRBV7-6 to TRBJ2-5; no clear D. V lost 5 bases and J lost 7, with 11 bases in between. Germline lookup yields CDR1 SGHVS and CDR2 FNYEAQ. The CDR3 totals 12 residues. This CDR3 is CASSPPSGTQYF. In nucleotides, the CDR3 is TGTGCCAGCAGCCCGCCTTCGGGGACCCAGTACTTC.

The rearrangement joins TRBV18 to TRBJ1-2; 10 bases match TRBD1. The CDR3 extends over 15 amino acids. Germline CDR1 KGHSH, CDR2 LQKENI. Trimming at V came to 0 bases and at J to 7 bases, leaving 5 bases not matched to a gene. The chain's CDR3 is CASSPPDRGSGGYTF. CDR3 coding DNA: TGTGCCAGCTCACCACCGGACAGGGGGTCGGGTGGCTACACCTTC.

This sequence joins TRBV4-3 and TRBJ2-5, with 8 positions matching TRBD2. The germline V gene has CDR1 LGHNA and CDR2 YSLEER. V shed 1 base, J shed 5 bases, and the junction held 15 bases outside the gene matches. The CDR3 runs 18 residues. CDR3 nucleotides: TGCGCCAGCAGCCAAGTTCTTTACGGGGGGGGCATCGGGGAGACCCAGTACTTC. This codes for CASSQVLYGGGIGETQYF.